This T cell receptor beta chain was recorded in a study of early T cells in non-severe SARS-CoV-2 infection. Looking at the study overall: RNA in bulk from unsorted whole blood was sequenced, and chains were unpaired. The study, taken as a whole, reports: Anti-spike CD8 specificities were favored by VDJdb matching, whose results missed private and CD4 specificities.

Unique molecular identifiers were attached to individual cDNA molecules. TCRdb ran MiXCR on the 5' RACE reads and lists one entry per CDR3 protein. The sample records 70,000 or so distinct CDR3 sequences, about 9.4% being singletons. On this clonotype: Antigen unknown.

Sequences were derived from whole blood, sampled at baseline. This receptor was identified in an adult who was a healthcare worker with PCR-confirmed SARS-CoV-2 infection or an uninfected control (not recorded which).

The CDR3 DNA is TGTGCCAGCAGCTTAGTCATGGCGGAATTGAACACCGGGGAGCTGTTTTTT. Translating gives CASSLVMAELNTGELFF. J is TRBJ2-2 and V is TRBV11-2, with no clear D. CDR3 length equals 17 residues. Germline V gene lookup returns CDR1 SGHAT and CDR2 FQNNGV. V lost 1 base and J 1 base, leaving 13 bases between the germline ends.